Reported below is one T cell receptor beta chain. Its target is not known. It was with 60 Vbeta and 13 Jbeta primers that the PCR ran. TCRdb's table, derived via immunoSEQ multiplex PCR, lists solely in-frame clones and lacks some. Among 130,000 to 150,000 clones listed, about 74% were seen once. The sample is drawn from a study of cytomegalovirus exposure and HLA in healthy donors. Whole-study findings and limits: At a 0.05 false discovery rate, a later analysis found around 17,000 TCR beta sequences to be associated with HLA alleles.

V shed 0 bases and J shed 4 bases, with 19 bases lying between them. This CDR3 contains 18 residues. Germline CDR1 LGHNA, CDR2 YSLEER. The clonotype was recovered from a man aged 18-30 years in good health and CMV-seropositive. This sequence joins TRBV4-3 and TRBJ1-5; D might be TRBD1 (6 bases). Sequenced: PBMCs. The CDR3 DNA follows: TGCGCCAGCAGCCAAGAGTGGGCAGGGGCCACGCGGAATCAGCCCCAGCATTTT. Translating it yields CASSQEWAGATRNQPQHF.